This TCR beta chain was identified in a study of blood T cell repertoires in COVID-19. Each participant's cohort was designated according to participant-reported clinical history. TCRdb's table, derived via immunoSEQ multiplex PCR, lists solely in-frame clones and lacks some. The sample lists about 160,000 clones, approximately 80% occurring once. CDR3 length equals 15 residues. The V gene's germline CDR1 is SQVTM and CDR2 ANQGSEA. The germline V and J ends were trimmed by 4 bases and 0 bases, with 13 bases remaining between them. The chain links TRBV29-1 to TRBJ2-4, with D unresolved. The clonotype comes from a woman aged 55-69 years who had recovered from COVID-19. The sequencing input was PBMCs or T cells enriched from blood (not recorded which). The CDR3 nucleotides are TGCAGCGTTGTCCTTTTAAGAGAAGCCAAAAACATTCAGTACTTC. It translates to CSVVLLREAKNIQYF.